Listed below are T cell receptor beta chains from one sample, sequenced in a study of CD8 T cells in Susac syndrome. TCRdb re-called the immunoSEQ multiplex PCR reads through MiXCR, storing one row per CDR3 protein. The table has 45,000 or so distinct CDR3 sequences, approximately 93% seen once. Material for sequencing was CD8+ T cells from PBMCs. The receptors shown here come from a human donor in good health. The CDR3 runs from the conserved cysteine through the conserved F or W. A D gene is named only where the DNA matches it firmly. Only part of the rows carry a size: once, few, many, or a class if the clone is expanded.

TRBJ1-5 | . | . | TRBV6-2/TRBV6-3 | TGTGCCAGCAGTTACCAGGCCTATAGCAATCAGCCCCAGCATTTT | CASSYQAYSNQPQHF
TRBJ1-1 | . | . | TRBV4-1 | TGCGCCAGCAGCCCGGCGGGGACTGAAGCTTTCTTT | CASSPAGTEAFF
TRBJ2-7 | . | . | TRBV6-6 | TGTGCCAGCCTGGGGGGCTCCTACGAGCAGTACTTC | CASLGGSYEQYF
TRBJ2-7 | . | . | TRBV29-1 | TGCAGCGTGACGTCGGCTAGCGACTCCTACGAGCAGTACTTC | CSVTSASDSYEQYF
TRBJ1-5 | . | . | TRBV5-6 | TGTGCCAGCAGCTTGGGTGCAGGAGGAGGAGCCCAGCATTTT | CASSLGAGGGAQHF
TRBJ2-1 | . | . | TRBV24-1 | TGTGCCACCAGTTCAGGCGGGACCAATGAGCAGTTCTTC | CATSSGGTNEQFF
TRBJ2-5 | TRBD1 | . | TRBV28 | TGTGCCAGCCGATCGGGACAGGAATACGGGGAGACCCAGTACTTC | CASRSGQEYGETQYF
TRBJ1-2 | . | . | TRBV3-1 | TGTGCCAGCAGCCAAGATCTCGTGGGCTTAGTAAGAGGCTACACCTTC | CASSQDLVGLVRGYTF
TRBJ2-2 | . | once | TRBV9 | TGTGCCAGCAGCGTGCCGGGAACCGGGGAGCTGTTTTTT | CASSVPGTGELFF
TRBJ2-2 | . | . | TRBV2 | TGTGCCAGCAGTGAACAGACAGACACCGGGGAGCTGTTTTTT | CASSEQTDTGELFF
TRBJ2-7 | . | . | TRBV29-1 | TGCAGCGTTGGCCTCTCGGGAGACAGGCCCTACGAGCAGTACTTC | CSVGLSGDRPYEQYF
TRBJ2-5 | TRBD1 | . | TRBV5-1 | TGCGCCAGCAGCAAGGACAGGGACCGGGAAGAGACCCAGTACTTC | CASSKDRDREETQYF
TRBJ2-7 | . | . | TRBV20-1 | TGCAGTGCTAGCCCGCCAAACTCACCCTACGAGCAGTACTTC | CSASPPNSPYEQYF
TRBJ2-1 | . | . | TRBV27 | TGTGCCAGCAGTTACTTGGGCAATGAGCAGTTCTTC | CASSYLGNEQFF
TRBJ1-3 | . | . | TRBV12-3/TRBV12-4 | TGTGCCAGCAGCCCGGACCTGGGAAACACCATATATTTT | CASSPDLGNTIYF
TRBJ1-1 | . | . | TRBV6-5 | TGTGCCAGCAGTCCGAGTGAGGGCTACACTGAAGCTTTCTTT | CASSPSEGYTEAFF
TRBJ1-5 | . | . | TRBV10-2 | TGCGCCAGCAGTGAGGCCGGGACTGCGAATCAGCCCCAGCATTTT | CASSEAGTANQPQHF
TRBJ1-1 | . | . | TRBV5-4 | TGTGCCAGCAGTGTGGGGGGCCAAGCTTTCTTT | CASSVGGQAFF
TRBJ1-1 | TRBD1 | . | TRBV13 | TGTGCCAGCAGCTTAGTGGGACAGGGGTGGGGTGAAGCTTTCTTT | CASSLVGQGWGEAFF
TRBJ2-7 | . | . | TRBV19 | TGTGCCAGTAGTCGCTACCGGGACTCCGGATATCTTTACGAGCAGTACTTC | CASSRYRDSGYLYEQYF
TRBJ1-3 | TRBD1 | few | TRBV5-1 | TGCGCCAGCAGCTTGGGGCAGGGGGCCGCTGGAAACACCATATATTTT | CASSLGQGAAGNTIYF
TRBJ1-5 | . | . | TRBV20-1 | TGCAGTGCTAGTGGCGGGACTGCTAATCAGCCCCAGCATTTT | CSASGGTANQPQHF
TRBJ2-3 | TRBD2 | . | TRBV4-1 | TGCGCCAGCAGCCAAGCGGGGGGATCCACAGATACGCAGTATTTT | CASSQAGGSTDTQYF
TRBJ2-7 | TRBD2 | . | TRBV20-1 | TGCAGTGCTAGGGCGACTAGCGGAAGATCCTACGAGCAGTACTTC | CSARATSGRSYEQYF
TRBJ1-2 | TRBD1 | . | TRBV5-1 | TGCGCCAGCAAAAAGACAGGGGTGGCCTATGGCTACACCTTC | CASKKTGVAYGYTF
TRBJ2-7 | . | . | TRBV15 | TGTGCCACCAGCAGGGCCCGACATAGCGAGCAGTACTTC | CATSRARHSEQYF
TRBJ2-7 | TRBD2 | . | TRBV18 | TGTGCCAGCTCACCAGGCGGGAGGGCGGTCCACGAGCAGTACTTC | CASSPGGRAVHEQYF
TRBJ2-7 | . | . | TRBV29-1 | TGCAGCATGCTGCAAGGGGGCGAGCAGTACTTC | CSMLQGGEQYF
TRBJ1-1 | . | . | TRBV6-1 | TGTGCCAGCAGTGAAGCGCAGGGGCTTTGGACTGAAGCTTTCTTT | CASSEAQGLWTEAFF
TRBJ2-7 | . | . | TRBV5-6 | TGTGCCAGCAGCCGCGGGTCCCAGCCCTACGAGCAGTACTTC | CASSRGSQPYEQYF
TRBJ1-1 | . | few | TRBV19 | TGTGCCAGTACTTCAATGAACACTGAAGCTTTCTTT | CASTSMNTEAFF
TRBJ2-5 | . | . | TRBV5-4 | TGTGCCAGCAGCTTTGCGGGACGGGAAGTAGAGACCCAGTACTTC | CASSFAGREVETQYF
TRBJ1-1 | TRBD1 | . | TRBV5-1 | TGCGCCAGCAGCTTTGAGACAGGGGTGAACACTGAAGCTTTCTTT | CASSFETGVNTEAFF
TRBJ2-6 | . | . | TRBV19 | TGTGCCAGTAGTATAGAACGGGGTATGGACTCTGGGGCCAACGTCCTGACTTTC | CASSIERGMDSGANVLTF
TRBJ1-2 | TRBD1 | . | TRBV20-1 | TGCAGTGCTAGTTTCGGGACAGGGTTTGGCTATGGCTACACCTTC | CSASFGTGFGYGYTF
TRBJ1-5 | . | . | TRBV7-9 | TGTGCCAGCAGCTTAGCTGACGATCAGCCCCAGCATTTT | CASSLADDQPQHF
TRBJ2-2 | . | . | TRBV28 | TGTGCCAGCACTCCGGGACTCAAGAACACCGGGGAGCTGTTTTTT | CASTPGLKNTGELFF
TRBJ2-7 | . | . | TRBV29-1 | TGCAGCGTTGCAACCCCAGGGGGGTACGAGCAGTACTTC | CSVATPGGYEQYF
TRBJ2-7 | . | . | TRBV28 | TGTGCCAGCAGATCCTCTCGTTGGGAGCAGTACTTC | CASRSSRWEQYF
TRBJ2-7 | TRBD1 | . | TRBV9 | TGTGCCAGCAGCGTAGCTGGGACAGGTTACGAGCAGTACTTC | CASSVAGTGYEQYF
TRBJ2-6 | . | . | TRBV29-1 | TGCAGCGTTATTATAGGGGCCAACGTCCTGACTTTC | CSVIIGANVLTF
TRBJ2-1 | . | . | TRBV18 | TGTGCCAGCTCACCACCCGGGGGCCTCACCTACAATGAGCAGTTCTTC | CASSPPGGLTYNEQFF
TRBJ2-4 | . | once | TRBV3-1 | TGTGCCAGCAGCCAAGACAAAAACATTCAGTACTTC | CASSQDKNIQYF
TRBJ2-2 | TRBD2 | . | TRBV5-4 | TGTGCCAGCAGCCTGAGCGGGAGGGCCTCCGGGGAGCTGTTTTTT | CASSLSGRASGELFF